This T cell receptor beta chain was obtained from a study of glioma-infiltrating T cells after dendritic cell vaccination. Study in general: Patients had newly diagnosed or recurrent glioblastoma and received dendritic cell vaccines. Treatment, given 2003 to 2012, was autologous tumor lysate-pulsed dendritic cell vaccination.

The CDR3 extends over 15 amino acids. Amplification used 60 V beta primers and 13 J beta primers. This table comes from immunoSEQ multiplex PCR, and its TCRdb copy is limited to in-frame clones, with some not included. The sample shows roughly 98,000 clones, about nine tenths of them seen only once. The gene calls are TRBV1 and TRBJ2-5; no check of the table's D call, TRBD1, against the DNA was made. With the DNA end fitting TRBJ2-7 better, the J assignment may be wrong. TRBV1 is flagged as a pseudogene. This receptor was taken from a human donor with glioblastoma. This specimen was blood, taken before dendritic cell vaccination. The CDR3 here is CTSSQGTGGGNEQYF. CDR3 nucleotide sequence: TGCACCAGCAGCCAAGGGACAGGGGGAGGAAACGAGCAGTACTTC.